The 8 T cell receptor beta chains below all came from one sample that was sequenced in a study of response to subunit inactivated influenza vaccine. MiXCR, applied by TCRdb to the RT-PCR reads, yields one record per CDR3 protein. The sample carries under 850,000 distinct CDR3 sequences, roughly 20% recorded once. The input for sequencing was PBMCs from blood, taken about 5 days after vaccination. Receptor source: a man over 45 who received an inactivated influenza vaccine.

This chain connects TRBV7-6 to TRBJ2-1; unclear D gene. Trimming pared 1 base from V and 9 bases from J, leaving 13 bases between. Germline V gives CDR1 SGHVS, CDR2 FNYEAQ. This CDR3 contains 14 residues. The CDR3 protein is CASSLEGGVGEQFF. The CDR3 nucleotides read TGTGCCAGCAGCTTAGAAGGTGGGGTAGGTGAGCAGTTCTTC.

The rearrangement uses TRBV6-1 and TRBJ1-2, with 7 nucleotides matching TRBD1. This CDR3 region has 13 residues. V was pared by 1 base and J by 8 bases, with 4 bases of the junction left unmatched. Per germline, CDR1 MNHNS and CDR2 SASEGT. Written as DNA, the CDR3 is TGTGCCAGCAGTGAAGTGACAGGGATAGGCTACACCTTC. Amino acids: CASSEVTGIGYTF.

The chain is built from TRBV6-4 and TRBJ1-1; 8 nucleotides agree with TRBD1. CDR3 length equals 13 residues. The V segment lost 6 bases and the J segment 9 bases; nucleotides outside the gene matches: 9. Germline loops: CDR1 MRHNA, CDR2 SNTAGT. This chain's CDR3 is CASRKDREFKAFF. The CDR3, as DNA: TGTGCCAGCAGGAAGGACAGGGAATTTAAAGCTTTCTTT.

The chain joins TRBV15 to TRBJ1-3; unclear D gene. V was shortened by 1 base and J by 4 bases, with 5 bases between the two germline ends. The CDR3 has 13 amino acids. Germline CDR1 LNHNV, CDR2 YYDKDF (reference sequence). The CDR3, as DNA: TGTGCCACCAGCAGAGGGGCCGGAAACACCATATATTTT. Translating it yields CATSRGAGNTIYF.

The chain employs TRBV5-1 and TRBJ1-1; tentative D call: TRBD1 (5 bases). V lost 3 bases and J 1 base, leaving 13 bases between the germline ends. Per germline, CDR1 SGHRS and CDR2 YFSETQ. The CDR3 totals 15 residues. CDR3 sequence reads: CASSSGWGGNTEAFF. In nucleotides, the CDR3 is TGCGCCAGCAGCTCTGGTTGGGGGGGGAACACTGAAGCTTTCTTT.

This clonotype was seen more than once but under ten times. The gene calls are TRBV25-1 and TRBJ1-2, with D possibly TRBD1 on 5 matching bases. V dropped 7 bases and J dropped 2 bases, with 14 bases sitting between them. This CDR3 is built from 14 residues. The germline CDR1 and CDR2 sequences are MGHDK and SYGVNS. CDR3 DNA: TGTGCCAGCAACCCTCACGGGGACAACTATGGCTACACCTTC. It yields the protein CASNPHGDNYGYTF.

This clonotype was observed once. The chain combines TRBV2 with TRBJ2-7; D unclear. The CDR3 totals 14 residues. Trimming stripped 6 bases from V and 4 bases from J, with 16 bases between. The germline V gene has CDR1 SNHLY and CDR2 FYNNEI. CDR3 in amino acids: CASSGLKDPYEQYF. The CDR3 DNA reads TGTGCCAGCAGCGGCCTGAAGGACCCGTACGAGCAGTACTTC.

This clonotype occurred many times. The CDR3 DNA reads as TGCAGTGCTAGCCGGACTAGCGGGAATGAGCAGTTCTTC. It codes for CSASRTSGNEQFF. The rearrangement uses TRBV20-1 and TRBJ2-1; 11 positions agree with TRBD2. The germline V gene has CDR1 DFQATT and CDR2 SNEGSKA (reference sequence). J gave up 7 bases and V 3 bases, and 2 bases lay outside the gene matches. The length of the CDR3 is 13 residues.